This section outlines one T cell receptor beta chain sequence together with its context. In the naive CD8 group, cells lacked CD45RO and were positively selected for CCR7, so terminally differentiated effector memory CD45RA+ cells were left out. This record comes from a study of shared clonotypes between healthy human individuals. The V gene's germline CDR1 is MNHEY and CDR2 SMNVEV (reference sequence). The V gene end was trimmed by 5 bases and the J gene end by 6 bases; junction bases not matched to a gene: 7. There are 15 residues in the CDR3. TCRdb's copy holds only in-frame clones and misses some; the assay was immunoSEQ multiplex PCR. The sample shows approximately 1.9 million clones, 93% of them seen only once.

What was sequenced was naive CD8+ T cells from PBMCs. The chain employs TRBV27 and TRBJ2-7, with 13 bases fitting TRBD2. The origin of this receptor is a man between 18 and 29 years old in good health. Some clones in this sample may be carry-over from other donors' samples. CDR3 sequence: CASSRGLAGDTEQYF. In nucleotides, the CDR3 is TGTGCCAGCAGTCGCGGACTAGCGGGAGATACCGAGCAGTACTTC.